Given below is one TCR beta chain in context. CDR1 and CDR2 from the germline V gene are SQVTM and ANQGSEA. The junction had 3 bases not matched to a gene; V was cut back by 5 bases and J by 0 bases. This CDR3 is built from 13 residues. The PCR had 60 Vbeta and 13 Jbeta primers. The protocol was immunoSEQ multiplex PCR, while the TCRdb copy is restricted to in-frame clones and leaves out a portion. Of over 80,000 clones listed, 73% were seen once; the top ten hold less than 4.5%. The data stem from a study of cytomegalovirus exposure and HLA in healthy donors. The chain combines TRBV29-1 with TRBJ2-5, with 7 nucleotides matching TRBD1. The sequenced sample was PBMCs. The receptor was derived from a man aged 35 to 55 in good health and CMV-seronegative. In DNA, the CDR3 is TGCAGCGTTCGGGGACAGTACCAAGAGACCCAGTACTTC. Translated: CSVRGQYQETQYF.